The TCR beta chain described here comes from a study of T-cell reconstitution after alpha-beta-depleted transplantation in children. This clonotype occurred a few times. Its target is unknown. Construction of the TCRbeta library involved unique molecular identifiers. TCRdb called the PCR reads again in MiXCR, with one record for every CDR3 protein. This table holds roughly 570,000 distinct CDR3 sequences, about a quarter found once. The J segment lost 4 bases and the V segment lost 6 bases, leaving 10 bases of the junction unmatched. This CDR3 spans 15 amino acids. Germline values: CDR1 SNHLY, CDR2 FYNNEI. Findings and caveats of the study: Newly made T cells mostly supplied T-cell counts and diversity one year after transplant.

The V gene is TRBV2, the J gene TRBJ2-3, with 7 positions matching TRBD1. This specimen was PBMCs, taken before TCRalphabeta/CD19-depleted stem cell transplant. This receptor was taken from a boy under two years old with Wiskott-Aldrich syndrome, due to receive a stem cell transplant. The CDR3 here is CASRADRVEADTQYF. In DNA, the CDR3 is TGTGCCAGCAGAGCTGACAGGGTTGAGGCAGATACGCAGTATTTT.